This entry is about one TCR beta chain. No antigen is known for it. The read terminates 3 residues ahead of where the CDR3 ends, so the germline J gene completes it. The CDR3 loop spans 13 amino acids. Germline loops: CDR1 ENHRY, CDR2 SYGVKD. V was cut by 7 bases and J by 2 bases, with 12 bases left in between. The sample originates from a study of T cell clonality in common variable immunodeficiency. Findings and limits, study-wide: In common variable immunodeficiency, TCR beta chains reportedly carried fewer deletions and N-nucleotide insertions.

Data came from immunoSEQ multiplex PCR; TCRdb stores just in-frame clones and leaves some out. Listed for the sample are around 30,000 clones, none seen a single time. The sequenced sample consisted of peripheral blood mononuclear cells. The rearrangement joins TRBV10-3 to TRBJ2-7; the D gene is possibly TRBD1 (6 bases). The clonotype comes from a human donor with common variable immunodeficiency. CDR3 bases read: TGTGCCATCATGGGGGCCGGAACCTACGAG. Its translation: CAIMGAGTYE. From start to end, the CDR3 is CAIMGAGTYEQYF.